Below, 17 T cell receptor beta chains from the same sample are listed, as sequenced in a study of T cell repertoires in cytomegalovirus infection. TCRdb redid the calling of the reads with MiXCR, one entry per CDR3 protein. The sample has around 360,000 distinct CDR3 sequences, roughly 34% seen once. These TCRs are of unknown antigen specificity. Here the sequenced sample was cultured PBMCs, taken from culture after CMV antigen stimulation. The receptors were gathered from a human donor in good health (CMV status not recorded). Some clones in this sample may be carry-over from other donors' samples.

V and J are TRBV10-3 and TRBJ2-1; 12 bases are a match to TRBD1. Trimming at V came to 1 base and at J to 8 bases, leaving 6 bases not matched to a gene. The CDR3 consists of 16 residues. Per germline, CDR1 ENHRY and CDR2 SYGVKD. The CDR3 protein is CAISELGRDRGHEQFF. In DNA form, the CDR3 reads TGTGCCATCAGTGAGTTAGGCCGGGACAGGGGGCATGAGCAGTTCTTC.

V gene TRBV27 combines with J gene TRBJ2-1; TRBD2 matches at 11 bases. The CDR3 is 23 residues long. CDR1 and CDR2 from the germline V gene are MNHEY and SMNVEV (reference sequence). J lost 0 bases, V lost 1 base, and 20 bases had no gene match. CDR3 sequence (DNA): TGTGCCAGCAGTTTATACCCGACTAGCGGGACGAATATCCTGATTAGCTCCTACAATGAGCAGTTCTTC. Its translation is CASSLYPTSGTNILISSYNEQFF.

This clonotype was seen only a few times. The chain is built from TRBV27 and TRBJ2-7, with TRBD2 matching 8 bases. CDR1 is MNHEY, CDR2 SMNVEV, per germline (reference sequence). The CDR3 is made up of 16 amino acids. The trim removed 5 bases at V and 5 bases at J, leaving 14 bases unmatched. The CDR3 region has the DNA TGTGCCAGCAGTACAACCGGGACTAGTATTTCCCACGAGCAGTACTTC. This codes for CASSTTGTSISHEQYF.

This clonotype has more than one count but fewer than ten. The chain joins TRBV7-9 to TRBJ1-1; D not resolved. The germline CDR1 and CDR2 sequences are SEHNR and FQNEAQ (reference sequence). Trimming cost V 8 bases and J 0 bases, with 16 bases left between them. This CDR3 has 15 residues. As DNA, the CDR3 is TGTGCCAGCCGCTCGATCCGGGGTTTGAACACTGAAGCTTTCTTT. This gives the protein CASRSIRGLNTEAFF.

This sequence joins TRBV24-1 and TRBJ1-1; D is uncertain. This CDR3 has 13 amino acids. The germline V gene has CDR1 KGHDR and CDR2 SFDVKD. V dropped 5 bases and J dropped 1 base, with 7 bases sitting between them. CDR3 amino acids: CATSGPANTEAFF. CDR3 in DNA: TGTGCCACCAGTGGGCCAGCGAACACTGAAGCTTTCTTT.

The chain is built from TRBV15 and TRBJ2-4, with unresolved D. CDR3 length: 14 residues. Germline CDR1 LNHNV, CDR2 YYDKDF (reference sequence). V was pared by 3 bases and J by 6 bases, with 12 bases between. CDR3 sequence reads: CATSRVEPGNIQYF. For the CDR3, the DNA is TGTGCCACCAGCAGGGTTGAACCTGGAAACATTCAGTACTTC.

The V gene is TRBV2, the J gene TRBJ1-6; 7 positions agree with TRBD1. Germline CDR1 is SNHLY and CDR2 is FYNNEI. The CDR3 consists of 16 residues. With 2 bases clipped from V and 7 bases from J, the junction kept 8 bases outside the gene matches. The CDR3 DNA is TGTGCCAGCAGTGAATGGACAGGCTCCCGGAATTCACCCCTCCACTTT. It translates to CASSEWTGSRNSPLHF.

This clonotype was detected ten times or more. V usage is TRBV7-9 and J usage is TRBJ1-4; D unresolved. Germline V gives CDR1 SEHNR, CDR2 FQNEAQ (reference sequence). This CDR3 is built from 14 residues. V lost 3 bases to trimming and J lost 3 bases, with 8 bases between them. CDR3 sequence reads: CASSFGEPNEKLFF. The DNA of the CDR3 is TGTGCCAGCAGCTTCGGAGAGCCTAATGAAAAACTGTTTTTT. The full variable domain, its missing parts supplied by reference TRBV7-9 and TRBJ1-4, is DTGVSQNPRHKITKRGQNVTFRCDPISEHNRLYWYRQTLGQGPEFLTYFQNEAQLEKSRLLSDRFSAERPKGSFSTLEIQRTEQGDSAMYLCASSFGEPNEKLFFGSGTQLSVL.

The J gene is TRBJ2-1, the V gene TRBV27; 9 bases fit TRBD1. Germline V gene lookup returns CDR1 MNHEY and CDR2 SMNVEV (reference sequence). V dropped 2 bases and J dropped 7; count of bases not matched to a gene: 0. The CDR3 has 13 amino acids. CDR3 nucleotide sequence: TGTGCCAGCAGTTTAGGGACAGGGAATGAGCAGTTCTTC. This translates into CASSLGTGNEQFF.

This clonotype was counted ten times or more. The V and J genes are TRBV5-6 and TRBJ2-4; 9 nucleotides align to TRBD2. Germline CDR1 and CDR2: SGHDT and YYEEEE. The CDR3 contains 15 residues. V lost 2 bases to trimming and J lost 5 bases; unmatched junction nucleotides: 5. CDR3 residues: CASSLLAGAENIQYF. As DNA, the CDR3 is TGTGCCAGCAGCTTATTAGCGGGAGCAGAAAACATTCAGTACTTC.

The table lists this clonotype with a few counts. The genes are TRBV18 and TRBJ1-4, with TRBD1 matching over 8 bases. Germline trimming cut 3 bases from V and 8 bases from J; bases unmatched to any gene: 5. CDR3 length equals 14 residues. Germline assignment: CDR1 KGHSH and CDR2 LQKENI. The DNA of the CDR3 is TGTGCCAGCTCACCGACAGGGGTGCGCGAAAAACTGTTTTTT. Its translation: CASSPTGVREKLFF.

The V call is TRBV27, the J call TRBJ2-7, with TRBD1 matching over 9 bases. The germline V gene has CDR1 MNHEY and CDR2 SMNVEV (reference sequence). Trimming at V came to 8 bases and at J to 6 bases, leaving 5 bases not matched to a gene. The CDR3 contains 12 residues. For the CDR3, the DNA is TGTGCCAGCTCCCGGGACAGGGTCGAGCAGTACTTC. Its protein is CASSRDRVEQYF.

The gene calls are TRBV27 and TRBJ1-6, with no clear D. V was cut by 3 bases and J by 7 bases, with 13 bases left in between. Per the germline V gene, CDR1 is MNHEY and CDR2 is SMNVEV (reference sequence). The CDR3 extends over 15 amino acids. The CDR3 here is CASSLGPTRNSPLHF. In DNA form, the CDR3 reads TGTGCCAGCAGTTTGGGTCCAACTCGGAATTCACCCCTCCACTTT.

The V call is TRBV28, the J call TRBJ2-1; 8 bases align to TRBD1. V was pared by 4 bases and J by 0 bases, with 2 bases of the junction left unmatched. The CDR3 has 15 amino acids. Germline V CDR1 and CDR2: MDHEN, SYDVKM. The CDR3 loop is CASSWDRISYNEQFF. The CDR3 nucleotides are TGTGCCAGCAGTTGGGACAGGATCTCCTACAATGAGCAGTTCTTC. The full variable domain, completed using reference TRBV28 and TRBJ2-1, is DVKVTQSSRYLVKRTGEKVFLECVQDMDHENMFWYRQDPGLGLRLIYFSYDVKMKEKGDIPEGYSVSREKKERFSLILESASTNQTSMYLCASSWDRISYNEQFFGPGTRLTVL.

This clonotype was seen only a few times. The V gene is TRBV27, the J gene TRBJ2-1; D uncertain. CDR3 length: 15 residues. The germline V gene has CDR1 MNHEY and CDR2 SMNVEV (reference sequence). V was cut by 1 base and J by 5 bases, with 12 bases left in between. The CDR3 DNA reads TGTGCCAGCAGTTTATATAGTGTACCCCACAATGAGCAGTTCTTC. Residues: CASSLYSVPHNEQFF.

The CDR3 protein is CASTLDPLSTDTQYF. As DNA, the CDR3 is TGTGCCAGCACCCTAGACCCGTTAAGCACAGATACGCAGTATTTT. The V gene is TRBV2, the J gene TRBJ2-3; D not resolved. The CDR3 is made up of 15 amino acids. Trimming removed 7 bases at V and 0 bases at J, with 14 bases between. Germline CDR1 and CDR2: SNHLY and FYNNEI.

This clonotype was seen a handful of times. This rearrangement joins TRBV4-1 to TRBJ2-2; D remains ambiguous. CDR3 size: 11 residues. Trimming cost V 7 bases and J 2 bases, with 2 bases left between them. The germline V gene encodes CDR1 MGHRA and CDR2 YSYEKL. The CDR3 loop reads CASTNTGELFF. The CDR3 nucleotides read TGCGCCAGCACCAACACCGGGGAGCTGTTTTTT.